Sequencing of this T cell receptor beta chain was carried out in a study of T-cell memory formation after mild COVID-19. After 5'RACE with constant-segment primers, TCR alpha and TCR beta cDNA libraries carrying sample barcodes and UMIs were obtained. TCRdb passed the 5' RACE reads through MiXCR, listing each CDR3 protein once. The sample holds 300,000 to 350,000 distinct CDR3 sequences, approximately 15% seen once. The CDR3 length is 16 residues. Comments on this clonotype: Compared with germline, one end of the junction differs, possibly owing to a read error.

The chain combines TRBV12-3 or TRBV12-4 with TRBJ1-2; 9 positions match TRBD1. This sequence was found in a man in his late teens or twenties who had mild COVID-19 (a few samples of this study predate the infection). Cell type and time point are not known. The sequencing input was PBMCs or a T cell subset sorted from them (not recorded which). The CDR3 region is CAISFRQGGLYYGYTF. The CDR3 nucleotides are TGTGCCATCAGTTTCCGACAGGGGGGCTTATACTATGGCTACACCTTC.